This T cell receptor (beta chain) was obtained from a study of cytomegalovirus exposure and HLA in healthy donors. Background on the study: Earlier results showed 120 million or so unique TCR beta sequences derived from around 170 million T cells. Findings and caveats of the study: Later examination showed HLA-associated TCR beta chains had greater clonal expansion than equally common others. V- and J-gene trimming in TCR beta was tied to a missense DCLRE1C variant by an analysis performed later. Reportedly, TCR beta sequences accurately predicted HLA-A and HLA-B alleles in most subjects.

Concerning this clone itself: Its antigen is currently unknown.

Germline V lookup: CDR1 MNHNS, CDR2 SASEGT. The CDR3 is 13 amino acids. Trimming removed 6 bases from V and 3 bases from J; junction bases left unmatched: 3. Researchers ran the PCR with 60 Vbeta and 13 Jbeta primers. Profiling relied on immunoSEQ multiplex PCR, and the TCRdb table lists in-frame clones only, not all of them. The sample contains 200,000 to 300,000 clones, 85% of which appear only once. The chain links TRBV6-1 to TRBJ2-7, with TRBD2 matching over 9 bases. The specimen sequenced was PBMCs. The clonotype was recovered from a girl aged 2 to 9 in good health and CMV-seronegative. The CDR3, as DNA: TGTGCCAGCAGGGTGACTAGCGGCTACGAGCAGTACTTC. Protein product: CASRVTSGYEQYF.